This T cell receptor beta chain emerged from a study of shared T cell receptors in the human thymus. V was trimmed by 2 bases and J by 3 bases, leaving 17 bases between them. The CDR3 runs 16 residues. In germline, CDR1 is MDHEN, CDR2 SYDVKM. Using immunoSEQ multiplex PCR, the repertoire was profiled, and TCRdb retains in-frame clones only, with some absent. Of roughly 710,000 clones detected, 75% to 90% appear once; the ten largest clones hold 0.0095% to 0.011%. In addition, the sample was reused for a study of human thymus T cells. That source reports: Apparent skewing of V and J gene usage characterized both thymic and blood repertoires.

The rearrangement uses TRBV28 and TRBJ2-7, with D possibly being TRBD1 (5 bases). The receptor was derived from a girl in the first two years of life with a congenital heart defect. Sequenced sample: thymocytes. The CDR3 DNA sequence: TGTGCCAGCAGTTTAAGGGGCATTCTGTGGGTCTACGAGCAGTACTTC. Translation gives CASSLRGILWVYEQYF. Full variable domain (missing parts from reference TRBV28 and TRBJ2-7): DVKVTQSSRYLVKRTGEKVFLECVQDMDHENMFWYRQDPGLGLRLIYFSYDVKMKEKGDIPEGYSVSREKKERFSLILESASTNQTSMYLCASSLRGILWVYEQYFGPGTRLTVT.